The 3 T cell receptor beta chains below were found in one sample sequenced in a study of blood T cells in healthy people across ages. Primers used in a second PCR of about 7 to 12 cycles were a sample-barcoded 5' primer and a J-beta primer mix. One entry per CDR3 protein, called by TCRdb with MiXCR from the 5' RACE reads. The data show approximately 800,000 distinct CDR3 sequences, 58% seen once. Source material: blood. Receptors originate from a man aged 30-40 years in good health.

This sequence joins TRBV20-1 and TRBJ2-7; the match to TRBD2 covers 8 bases. The V gene end was trimmed by 1 base and the J gene end by 2 bases; junction bases not matched to a gene: 4. The germline gives CDR1 DFQATT, CDR2 SNEGSKA (reference sequence). The CDR3 length is 14 residues. As DNA, the CDR3 is TGCAGTGCTAGAGTTTCAGCGGGGGCCTACGAGCAGTACTTC. It yields the protein CSARVSAGAYEQYF.

This clonotype has ten or more counts. The rearrangement links TRBV7-9 to TRBJ2-1; a possible D gene is TRBD2 (5 bases). Trimming left V 3 bases short and J 7 bases short, with 10 bases between. The germline V gene encodes CDR1 SEHNR and CDR2 FQNEAQ (reference sequence). This CDR3 spans 13 amino acids. CDR3 amino acids: CASSLYTGNEQFF. Written as DNA, the CDR3 is TGTGCCAGCAGCTTGTATACGGGGAATGAGCAGTTCTTC.

This clonotype was recorded only once. This chain links TRBV3-1 with TRBJ1-2, with D unresolved. Germline V gene lookup returns CDR1 LGHDT and CDR2 YNNKEL (reference sequence). The CDR3 spans 13 residues. V was trimmed by 3 bases and J by 5 bases, leaving 10 bases between them. The CDR3 loop is CASSHGSLYGYTF. For the CDR3, the DNA is TGTGCCAGCAGCCACGGCTCCCTTTATGGCTACACCTTC.